A selection of T cell receptor beta chains follows, all from one sample in a study of identical twins. TCRdb passed the 5' RACE reads through MiXCR, listing each CDR3 protein once. Found here are around 250,000 distinct CDR3 sequences, around 8% of them singletons; the top ten hold less than 4%. Another study also made use of these data, one on yellow fever vaccine responses in identical twins.

The sample taken for sequencing was CD8+ T cells sorted from blood. The source is a woman under 30 in good health. Both conserved end residues are part of each CDR3. The order of the fields is D gene, clone size, J gene, V gene, CDR3 protein, CDR3 DNA. The D gene is left open where the match is weak. Clone sizes are given selectively: once, few, many, or a class where the clone is expanded.

d_gene: TRBD1; abundance: many; j_gene: TRBJ2-5; v_gene: TRBV15; CDR3aa: CATRNRDRQETQYF; CDR3nt: TGTGCCACCAGGAACCGGGACAGACAAGAGACCCAGTACTTC
d_gene: .; abundance: many; j_gene: TRBJ2-7; v_gene: TRBV7-2; CDR3aa: CASSFTNSYEQYF; CDR3nt: TGTGCCAGCAGCTTCACAAACAGCTACGAGCAGTACTTC
d_gene: .; abundance: .; j_gene: TRBJ2-1; v_gene: TRBV7-9; CDR3aa: CAGWGERDNEQFF; CDR3nt: TGTGCCGGTTGGGGCGAACGGGACAATGAGCAGTTCTTC
d_gene: TRBD2; abundance: .; j_gene: TRBJ2-2; v_gene: TRBV7-9; CDR3aa: CASSPWTSHTGELFF; CDR3nt: TGTGCCAGCAGCCCTTGGACTAGCCACACCGGGGAGCTGTTTTTT
d_gene: TRBD2; abundance: .; j_gene: TRBJ2-3; v_gene: TRBV7-8; CDR3aa: CASSHLAGDKRDTQYF; CDR3nt: TGTGCCAGCAGCCATCTAGCGGGAGATAAACGAGATACGCAGTATTTT
d_gene: .; abundance: .; j_gene: TRBJ2-2; v_gene: TRBV7-9; CDR3aa: CASSLGVPHTGELFF; CDR3nt: TGTGCCAGCAGCCTGGGGGTCCCTCACACCGGGGAGCTGTTTTTT
d_gene: .; abundance: few; j_gene: TRBJ2-2; v_gene: TRBV10-3; CDR3aa: CAIAENTGELFF; CDR3nt: TGTGCCATCGCAGAAAACACCGGGGAGCTGTTTTTT
d_gene: TRBD2; abundance: .; j_gene: TRBJ2-1; v_gene: TRBV6-1; CDR3aa: CASSESSGFNEQFF; CDR3nt: TGTGCCAGCAGTGAATCTAGCGGATTCAATGAGCAGTTCTTC
d_gene: TRBD2; abundance: many; j_gene: TRBJ2-3; v_gene: TRBV29-1; CDR3aa: CSVGGGATDTQYF; CDR3nt: TGCAGCGTTGGCGGGGGGGCCACAGATACGCAGTATTTT
d_gene: .; abundance: few; j_gene: TRBJ1-4; v_gene: TRBV27; CDR3aa: CASSYTGSTNEKLFF; CDR3nt: TGTGCCAGCAGTTATACAGGGTCAACTAATGAAAAACTGTTTTTT
d_gene: .; abundance: .; j_gene: TRBJ2-5; v_gene: TRBV6-5; CDR3aa: CASSYSTGSGGTQYF; CDR3nt: TGTGCCAGCAGTTACTCGACGGGGAGCGGAGGGACCCAGTACTTC
d_gene: TRBD2; abundance: .; j_gene: TRBJ2-1; v_gene: TRBV12-3/TRBV12-4; CDR3aa: CASSLGAGGPNEQFF; CDR3nt: TGTGCCAGCAGTTTGGGAGCGGGGGGGCCCAATGAGCAGTTCTTC
d_gene: .; abundance: many; j_gene: TRBJ1-2; v_gene: TRBV10-3; CDR3aa: CAISPDETLLNYGYTF; CDR3nt: TGTGCCATCAGCCCCGATGAGACACTCCTTAACTATGGCTACACCTTC
d_gene: .; abundance: many; j_gene: TRBJ2-3; v_gene: TRBV4-3; CDR3aa: CASSQDDGSTDTQYF; CDR3nt: TGCGCCAGCAGCCAAGATGACGGAAGCACAGATACGCAGTATTTT
d_gene: .; abundance: .; j_gene: TRBJ2-7; v_gene: TRBV29-1; CDR3aa: CSVEDRAGETYEQYF; CDR3nt: TGCAGCGTTGAAGATCGGGCAGGCGAGACCTACGAGCAGTACTTC
d_gene: .; abundance: .; j_gene: TRBJ1-6; v_gene: TRBV7-6; CDR3aa: CASSDGHATEGSPLHF; CDR3nt: TGTGCCAGCAGCGACGGACACGCCACCGAAGGTTCACCCCTCCACTTT
d_gene: TRBD1; abundance: .; j_gene: TRBJ1-1; v_gene: TRBV29-1; CDR3aa: CSVEPGGTPGNTEAFF; CDR3nt: TGCAGCGTTGAACCAGGGGGTACGCCGGGGAACACTGAAGCTTTCTTT
d_gene: .; abundance: .; j_gene: TRBJ2-3; v_gene: TRBV15; CDR3aa: CATSRVRGWTDTQYF; CDR3nt: TGTGCCACCAGCAGAGTCAGGGGTTGGACAGATACGCAGTATTTT
d_gene: TRBD1; abundance: many; j_gene: TRBJ2-7; v_gene: TRBV4-1; CDR3aa: CASSHGTDYEQYF; CDR3nt: TGCGCCAGCAGCCACGGGACAGACTACGAGCAGTACTTC
d_gene: .; abundance: .; j_gene: TRBJ2-1; v_gene: TRBV6-5; CDR3aa: CASSYSPSEQFF; CDR3nt: TGTGCCAGCAGTTACTCACCTAGCGAGCAGTTCTTC
d_gene: TRBD2; abundance: .; j_gene: TRBJ2-1; v_gene: TRBV3-1; CDR3aa: CASSQEREGPNEQFF; CDR3nt: TGTGCCAGCAGCCAAGAGCGGGAGGGCCCCAATGAGCAGTTCTTC
d_gene: .; abundance: few; j_gene: TRBJ2-2; v_gene: TRBV19; CDR3aa: CASISFAGELFF; CDR3nt: TGTGCCAGTATAAGTTTTGCCGGGGAGCTGTTTTTT
d_gene: .; abundance: many; j_gene: TRBJ2-7; v_gene: TRBV29-1; CDR3aa: CSVELGFGEQYF; CDR3nt: TGCAGCGTTGAACTAGGGTTTGGCGAGCAGTACTTC
d_gene: .; abundance: few; j_gene: TRBJ1-1; v_gene: TRBV7-8; CDR3aa: CASSLAAEAFF; CDR3nt: TGTGCCAGCAGCTTAGCAGCTGAAGCTTTCTTT
d_gene: .; abundance: .; j_gene: TRBJ2-1; v_gene: TRBV4-2; CDR3aa: CASSQRRDPAADEQFF; CDR3nt: TGTGCCAGCAGCCAAAGAAGGGATCCAGCGGCCGATGAGCAGTTCTTC
d_gene: TRBD1; abundance: few; j_gene: TRBJ2-7; v_gene: TRBV4-1; CDR3aa: CASSHGFGTGAYEQYF; CDR3nt: TGCGCCAGCAGCCATGGGTTCGGGACAGGGGCCTACGAGCAGTACTTC
d_gene: .; abundance: .; j_gene: TRBJ2-1; v_gene: TRBV6-1; CDR3aa: CASSEDTVREQFF; CDR3nt: TGTGCCAGCAGTGAAGACACTGTACGAGAGCAGTTCTTC
d_gene: TRBD2; abundance: .; j_gene: TRBJ2-1; v_gene: TRBV12-5; CDR3aa: CASGWQLAGGPNEQFF; CDR3nt: TGTGCTAGTGGTTGGCAACTAGCGGGGGGGCCTAATGAGCAGTTCTTC
d_gene: .; abundance: .; j_gene: TRBJ1-1; v_gene: TRBV4-1; CDR3aa: CASSQARGLTEAFF; CDR3nt: TGCGCCAGCAGCCAAGCCCGGGGTTTGACTGAAGCTTTCTTT
d_gene: .; abundance: many; j_gene: TRBJ2-7; v_gene: TRBV28; CDR3aa: CASSPDLSYEQYF; CDR3nt: TGTGCCAGCAGCCCCGATTTGTCCTACGAGCAGTACTTC
d_gene: TRBD1; abundance: few; j_gene: TRBJ2-5; v_gene: TRBV30; CDR3aa: CAWSAGTGWLETQYF; CDR3nt: TGTGCCTGGAGCGCCGGGACAGGGTGGTTAGAGACCCAGTACTTC
d_gene: .; abundance: .; j_gene: TRBJ2-1; v_gene: TRBV7-6; CDR3aa: CASSFRGRGLGIYNEQFF; CDR3nt: TGTGCCAGCAGCTTTCGAGGCAGGGGCCTCGGGATTTACAATGAGCAGTTCTTC
d_gene: .; abundance: few; j_gene: TRBJ1-5; v_gene: TRBV27; CDR3aa: CASAAGWGNQPQHF; CDR3nt: TGTGCCAGCGCAGCCGGCTGGGGCAATCAGCCCCAGCATTTT
d_gene: TRBD2; abundance: .; j_gene: TRBJ2-5; v_gene: TRBV11-2; CDR3aa: CASSSRAGGQETQYF; CDR3nt: TGTGCCAGCAGCTCCCGAGCGGGGGGGCAAGAGACCCAGTACTTC
d_gene: TRBD1; abundance: many; j_gene: TRBJ2-1; v_gene: TRBV20-1; CDR3aa: CSARPGQASYNEQFF; CDR3nt: TGCAGTGCTAGGCCGGGACAGGCGTCCTACAATGAGCAGTTCTTC
d_gene: TRBD1; abundance: many; j_gene: TRBJ2-1; v_gene: TRBV24-1; CDR3aa: CATSDFPPTGGRDYNEQFF; CDR3nt: TGTGCCACCAGTGATTTCCCCCCGACAGGGGGAAGAGACTACAATGAGCAGTTCTTC
d_gene: .; abundance: few; j_gene: TRBJ1-4; v_gene: TRBV27; CDR3aa: CASSLSGAGMDEKLFF; CDR3nt: TGTGCCAGCAGTTTATCAGGGGCTGGGATGGACGAAAAACTGTTTTTT
d_gene: .; abundance: .; j_gene: TRBJ2-1; v_gene: TRBV29-1; CDR3aa: CSVVLLAPSSYNEQFF; CDR3nt: TGCAGCGTTGTCCTTCTAGCCCCGAGCTCCTACAATGAGCAGTTCTTC
d_gene: .; abundance: many; j_gene: TRBJ2-5; v_gene: TRBV7-6; CDR3aa: CASSLGRGAETQYF; CDR3nt: TGTGCCAGCAGCTTAGGTAGGGGAGCGGAGACCCAGTACTTC
d_gene: .; abundance: .; j_gene: TRBJ1-1; v_gene: TRBV7-3; CDR3aa: CASSLLYDAEAFF; CDR3nt: TGTGCCAGCAGCTTGCTTTATGACGCTGAAGCTTTCTTT
d_gene: TRBD2; abundance: many; j_gene: TRBJ2-7; v_gene: TRBV20-1; CDR3aa: CSARDLGGSYEQYF; CDR3nt: TGCAGTGCTAGAGATTTGGGGGGGAGCTACGAGCAGTACTTC
d_gene: .; abundance: few; j_gene: TRBJ2-2; v_gene: TRBV6-1; CDR3aa: CASSRDFDTGELFF; CDR3nt: TGTGCCAGCAGCCGGGACTTTGACACCGGGGAGCTGTTTTTT
d_gene: .; abundance: .; j_gene: TRBJ2-2; v_gene: TRBV7-9; CDR3aa: CASSLYDSRAGELFF; CDR3nt: TGTGCCAGCAGCTTATACGATTCACGGGCTGGGGAGCTGTTTTTT
d_gene: .; abundance: .; j_gene: TRBJ2-3; v_gene: TRBV20-1; CDR3aa: CSAKTGTGGMDTQYF; CDR3nt: TGCAGTGCTAAGACCGGGACGGGGGGCATGGATACGCAGTATTTT
d_gene: TRBD1; abundance: few; j_gene: TRBJ1-2; v_gene: TRBV7-9; CDR3aa: CASSLLRDRLNYGYTF; CDR3nt: TGTGCCAGCAGCTTACTCCGGGACAGACTTAACTATGGCTACACCTTC
d_gene: .; abundance: .; j_gene: TRBJ2-1; v_gene: TRBV5-1; CDR3aa: CASSLVIGSYNEQFF; CDR3nt: TGCGCCAGCAGCTTGGTAATTGGTTCCTACAATGAGCAGTTCTTC
d_gene: .; abundance: many; j_gene: TRBJ2-7; v_gene: TRBV12-3/TRBV12-4; CDR3aa: CASSFGQGYYEQYF; CDR3nt: TGTGCCAGCAGTTTTGGACAAGGATACTACGAGCAGTACTTC
d_gene: TRBD2; abundance: few; j_gene: TRBJ2-1; v_gene: TRBV5-1; CDR3aa: CASSLGVASGPDNEQFF; CDR3nt: TGCGCCAGCAGCTTGGGAGTAGCTAGCGGCCCTGACAATGAGCAGTTCTTC